Shown below are 15 T cell receptor beta chains from a single sample sequenced in a study of T cell changes during pregnancy in multiple sclerosis. Generated by immunoSEQ multiplex PCR, the TCRdb table keeps only in-frame clones and is missing some. The sample lists more than 100,000 clones, 92% occurring once. The sample was peripheral blood, taken after pregnancy. These receptors came from a female donor with multiple sclerosis, enrolled in a pregnancy study.

This chain joins TRBV18 and TRBJ1-2; D is perhaps TRBD1 (6 bases). CDR3 length equals 16 residues. The V end was cut by 3 bases, the J end by 2 bases, with 16 bases between. The V gene's germline CDR1 is KGHSH and CDR2 LQKENI. The CDR3 loop is CASSPGINGQNYGYTF. The CDR3 bases are TGTGCCAGCTCACCGGGAATCAACGGACAGAACTATGGCTACACCTTC.

The chain recombines TRBV4-1 with TRBJ1-3; 9 bases agree with TRBD1. The junction had 7 bases not matched to a gene; V was cut back by 0 bases and J by 1 base. CDR1 MGHRA and CDR2 YSYEKL come from the germline V gene. CDR3 length: 18 amino acids. Written as DNA, the CDR3 is TGCGCCAGCAGCCAAGATCGGGACAGGGTGGAATCTGGAAACACCATATATTTT. Its translation is CASSQDRDRVESGNTIYF.

This clone occurred once. In the same sample, other DNA sequences code for this CDR3. The rearrangement uses TRBV4-1 and TRBJ2-2; no clear D gene. This CDR3 has 16 amino acids. Trimming removed 6 bases at V and 4 bases at J, with 18 bases between. Germline V CDR1 and CDR2: MGHRA, YSYEKL. DNA of the CDR3: TGCGCCAGCAGTACGGCTTGGGCAGCAGCCACCGGGGAGCTGTTTTTT. It encodes CASSTAWAAATGELFF.

V usage is TRBV15 and J usage is TRBJ1-4; a possible D gene is TRBD1 (6 bases). With 1 base removed from V and 7 bases from J, the gap between germline ends came to 16 bases. CDR1 and CDR2 (germline): LNHNV, YYDKDF (reference sequence). The CDR3 has 16 amino acids. Here the CDR3 DNA reads TGTGCCACCAGCAGAGGGGAGGGGCAGGGGAGTGAAAAACTGTTTTTT. Translating gives CATSRGEGQGSEKLFF.

The gene calls are TRBV5-1 and TRBJ2-1, with D unclear. Per germline, CDR1 SGHRS and CDR2 YFSETQ. With 3 bases removed from V and 9 bases from J, the gap between germline ends came to 16 bases. The CDR3 length is 14 residues. The CDR3 region is CASSSPRLTGEQFF. The CDR3 DNA sequence: TGCGCCAGCAGCTCCCCCCGTCTTACTGGTGAGCAGTTCTTC.

The CDR3 sequence is CASSFTRLRDRGSEQYF. The CDR3 nucleotides read TGTGCCAGCAGCTTCACTCGACTGCGGGACAGGGGCTCCGAGCAGTACTTC. The genes are TRBV7-8 and TRBJ2-7; TRBD1 matches 10 bases. The germline V gene encodes CDR1 SGHVS and CDR2 FQNEAQ. There are 17 residues in the CDR3. The trim removed 3 bases at V and 6 bases at J, leaving 14 bases unmatched.

This clone is a singleton in its sample. The chain recombines TRBV4-3 with TRBJ1-1; D perhaps matches TRBD1 (6 bases). The germline V and J ends were trimmed by 1 base and 1 base, with 7 bases remaining between them. The CDR3 spans 14 residues. From germline, CDR1 is LGHNA and CDR2 YSLEER. CDR3 amino acids: CASSQGGRNTEAFF. CDR3 in DNA: TGCGCCAGCAGCCAAGGGGGGCGGAACACTGAAGCTTTCTTT.

The chain employs TRBV19 and TRBJ1-2; 9 positions agree with TRBD1. From germline, CDR1 is LNHDA and CDR2 SQIVND (reference sequence). With V trimmed by 6 bases and J by 6 bases, 11 bases remained unmatched. This CDR3 has 15 residues. CDR3 bases: TGTGCCAGTAGATGGACAGGGGCTTCTTCCGATGGCTACACCTTC. It codes for CASRWTGASSDGYTF.

V and J are TRBV10-3 and TRBJ2-7, with D possibly matching TRBD2 (6 bases). The ends were cut back, 6 bases at V and 1 base at J, with 13 bases in the middle. CDR1 is ENHRY, CDR2 SYGVKD, per germline. The CDR3 is 14 residues long. The CDR3 loop is CAIRGPGLSYEQYF. The CDR3 DNA is TGTGCCATCAGAGGTCCGGGACTTTCCTACGAGCAGTACTTC.

This clone appeared a single time. V gene TRBV5-1 combines with J gene TRBJ2-2, with D uncertain. The germline V gene has CDR1 SGHRS and CDR2 YFSETQ. This CDR3 contains 13 residues. V lost 0 bases and J lost 5, with 5 bases in between. The CDR3 here is CASSLGSTGELFF. The CDR3 nucleotides are TGCGCCAGCAGCTTGGGTTCGACCGGGGAGCTGTTTTTT.

V and J are TRBV2 and TRBJ2-1; a possible D gene is TRBD2 (6 bases). Trimming removed 8 bases at V and 8 bases at J, with 19 bases between. CDR1 and CDR2 (germline): SNHLY, FYNNEI. This CDR3 region has 14 residues. The CDR3 DNA reads as TGTGCCAGCGGCCCGGGACTCCGCCCCCATGAGCAGTTCTTC. It translates to CASGPGLRPHEQFF.

The table lists this clone with a few counts. V and J are TRBV7-9 and TRBJ2-7; possibly TRBD1 for D (6 bases). The V end was cut by 1 base, the J end by 5 bases, with 9 bases between. This CDR3 is built from 13 residues. The germline CDR1 and CDR2 sequences are SEHNR and FQNEAQ (reference sequence). The CDR3 here is CASSLGDNHEQYF. CDR3 sequence (DNA): TGTGCCAGCAGCTTAGGGGACAACCACGAGCAGTACTTC. The full variable domain, its missing parts supplied by reference TRBV7-9 and TRBJ2-7, is DTGVSQNPRHKITKRGQNVTFRCDPISEHNRLYWYRQTLGQGPEFLTYFQNEAQLEKSRLLSDRFSAERPKGSFSTLEIQRTEQGDSAMYLCASSLGDNHEQYFGPGTRLTVT.

The chain employs TRBV11-2 and TRBJ1-1, with a weak D call TRBD1 (5 bases). V lost 0 bases, J lost 5 bases, and 16 bases lay in between. The germline CDR1 and CDR2 sequences are SGHAT and FQNNGV. This CDR3 is built from 16 residues. This chain's CDR3 is CASSLDLGRVGTEAFF. In nucleotides, the CDR3 is TGTGCCAGCAGCTTAGATCTGGGCAGGGTGGGGACTGAAGCTTTCTTT. The full variable domain, completed using reference TRBV11-2 and TRBJ1-1, is EAGVAQSPRYKIIEKRQSVAFWCNPISGHATLYWYQQILGQGPKLLIQFQNNGVVDDSQLPKDRFSAERLKGVDSTLKIQPAKLEDSAVYLCASSLDLGRVGTEAFFGQGTRLTVV.

Worth noting for this clone: The same CDR3 also results from other DNA sequences found in this sample. This chain uses TRBV11-3 with TRBJ1-1; TRBD1 is a possible D gene (6 bases). The CDR3 covers 13 residues. Trimming removed 0 bases from V and 4 bases from J, with 6 bases in between. Germline V lookup: CDR1 SGHNT, CDR2 YENEEA. The CDR3 protein is CASSLEGGTEAFF. The CDR3 bases are TGTGCCAGCAGCTTAGAAGGGGGCACTGAAGCTTTCTTT.

The V and J genes are TRBV14 and TRBJ2-5; D is unclear. V was clipped by 0 bases and J by 6 bases, with 14 bases between them. Looked up from germline, CDR1 is SGHDN and CDR2 is FVKESK. There are 15 residues in the CDR3. CDR3 loop: CASSQDIARKQTQYF. In DNA form, the CDR3 reads TGTGCCAGCAGCCAAGATATCGCGCGTAAACAGACCCAGTACTTC.